This T cell receptor beta chain was captured in a study of blood T cell repertoires in COVID-19. Study details: The samples span acute and convalescent COVID-19 from the United States, Italy and Spain.

Per the original methods: Amplifying reference gene primers gave estimates of nucleated cell counts. Repertoires were generated with immunoSEQ multiplex PCR, while TCRdb's copy carries only in-frame clones and drops some. V, J and clone size were drawn from that table, and D and trimming were deduced from the DNA. This sample has some 320,000 clones, with more than 75% found just once. In germline, CDR1 is SGHVS, CDR2 FNYEAQ. V was trimmed by 5 bases and J by 6 bases, leaving 16 bases between them. This CDR3 contains 15 residues. The sequencing sample was made of PBMCs or T cells enriched from blood (not recorded which). The TCR originated in a man aged 55 to 69 who had recovered from COVID-19. The chain carries TRBV7-6 and TRBJ2-2; D may be TRBD1 (8 bases). The CDR3 region has the DNA TGTGCCAGCAGCAGAGGACAGGGAGGGTCCGGGGAGCTGTTTTTT. Residues: CASSRGQGGSGELFF.